These T cell receptor beta chains were read from a single sample in a study of T cell responses to AZD1222 COVID-19 vaccine. Measured with immunoSEQ multiplex PCR; TCRdb has only the in-frame clones, and not every one. Among 120,000 or so clones listed, approximately 85% were seen once. This material consisted of peripheral blood, taken on day 0 of AZD1222 vaccination. These receptors all come from an adult in good health. Both conserved end residues are part of each CDR3. D genes are given only for firm matches. The listing skips clone size in some rows; elsewhere it reads once, few, many or a size class.

j_gene | d_gene | v_gene | abundance | CDR3aa | CDR3nt
TRBJ1-6 | TRBD1 | TRBV6-1 | . | CASSDPQGNSPLHF | TGTGCCAGCAGTGACCCACAGGGGAATTCACCCCTCCACTTT
TRBJ2-1 | TRBD1 | TRBV29-1 | . | CSVMGDRQIAYNEQFF | TGCAGCGTTATGGGGGACAGGCAGATTGCCTACAATGAGCAGTTCTTC
TRBJ1-3 | TRBD1 | TRBV6-5 | . | CASSYDRVGNTIYF | TGTGCCAGCAGTTACGACAGGGTCGGAAACACCATATATTTT
TRBJ1-5 | . | TRBV6-5 | . | CATLDEGVGQPQHF | TGTGCCACCTTAGACGAGGGAGTTGGACAGCCCCAGCATTTT
TRBJ1-1 | TRBD1 | TRBV5-4 | . | CASSSRDRSPIAFF | TGTGCCAGCAGCTCCCGGGACAGGAGCCCAATTGCTTTCTTT
TRBJ2-3 | . | TRBV19 | . | CASSHTDTQYF | TGTGCCAGTAGCCATACAGATACGCAGTATTTT
TRBJ2-2 | . | TRBV7-9 | . | CASIQSGNTGELFF | TGTGCCAGCATCCAATCTGGTAACACCGGGGAGCTGTTTTTT
TRBJ1-2 | . | TRBV12-3/TRBV12-4 | . | CASSFGADYGYTF | TGTGCCAGCAGTTTTGGGGCCGATTATGGCTACACCTTC
TRBJ1-5 | . | TRBV7-2 | . | CASSPLRVVNQPQHF | TGTGCCAGCAGCCCCCTCCGGGTTGTCAATCAGCCCCAGCATTTT
TRBJ2-3 | . | TRBV28 | once | CASRTYADMQYF | TGTGCCAGCAGGACTTATGCAGATATGCAGTATTTT
TRBJ2-5 | . | TRBV19 | . | CASSIWGAPQETQYF | TGTGCCAGTAGTATATGGGGGGCGCCTCAAGAGACCCAGTACTTC